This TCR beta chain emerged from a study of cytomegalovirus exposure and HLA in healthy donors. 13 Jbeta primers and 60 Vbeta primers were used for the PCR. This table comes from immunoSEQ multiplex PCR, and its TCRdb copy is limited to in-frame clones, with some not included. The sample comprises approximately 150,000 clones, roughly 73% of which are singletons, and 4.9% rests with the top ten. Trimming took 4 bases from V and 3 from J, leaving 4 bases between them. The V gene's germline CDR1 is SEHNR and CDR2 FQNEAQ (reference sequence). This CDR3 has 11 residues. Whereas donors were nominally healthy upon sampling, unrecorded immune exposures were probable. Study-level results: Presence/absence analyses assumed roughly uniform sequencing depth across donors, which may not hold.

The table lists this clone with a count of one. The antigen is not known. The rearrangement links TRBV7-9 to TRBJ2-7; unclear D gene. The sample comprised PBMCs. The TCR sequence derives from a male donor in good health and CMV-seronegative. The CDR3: CASSSNYEQYF. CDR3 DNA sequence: TGTGCCAGCAGCTCCAACTACGAGCAGTACTTC.